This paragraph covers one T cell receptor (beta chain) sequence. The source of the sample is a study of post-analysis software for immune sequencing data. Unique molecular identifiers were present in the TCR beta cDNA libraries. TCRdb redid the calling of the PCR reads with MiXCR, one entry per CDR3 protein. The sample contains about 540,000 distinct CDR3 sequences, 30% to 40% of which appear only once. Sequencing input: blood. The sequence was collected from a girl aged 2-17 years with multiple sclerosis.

CDR3 sequence reads: CASSPGHSPYNEQFF. The DNA of the CDR3 is TGTGCCAGCAGCCCTGGACATTCCCCTTACAATGAGCAGTTCTTC. The V gene is TRBV11-2, the J gene TRBJ2-1; D may be TRBD1 (5 bases). Trimming removed 5 bases at V and 4 bases at J, with 15 bases between. Germline V gene lookup returns CDR1 SGHAT and CDR2 FQNNGV. The CDR3 loop spans 15 amino acids.